Below are 30 T cell receptor beta chains sequenced from a single sample in a study of Ad26.COV2.S vaccination and SARS-CoV-2 variants. Treatment meaning: 19 received Ad26.COV2.S at low or high dose, single or two shots; about 5 received placebo; per-sample allocation not given. Day 63 after the first vaccine or placebo injection was the time point for sampling. Only in-frame clones appear in the TCRdb table, and some are missing; sequencing was by immunoSEQ multiplex PCR. The table has hundreds of thousands of clones, 90% seen once; the top ten hold 12%. The sample was peripheral blood, taken in a trial of Ad26.COV2.S vaccine versus placebo. The receptors shown here come from a person between 18 and 65 years old who received the Ad26.COV2.S COVID-19 vaccine or a placebo.

The gene calls are TRBV24-1 and TRBJ1-5; 7 bases align to TRBD1. The length of the CDR3 is 13 residues. V shed 5 bases, J shed 7 bases, and the junction held 4 bases outside the gene matches. Per germline, CDR1 KGHDR and CDR2 SFDVKD. The CDR3 nucleotides are TGTGCCACCAGTGCTACAGGGGAACAGCCCCAGCATTTT. This encodes CATSATGEQPQHF.

This clone was picked up one time. This chain joins TRBV11-2 and TRBJ2-1, with D maybe TRBD2 (5 bases). V was pared by 1 base and J by 15 bases, with 16 bases between. CDR3 length: 13 residues. The germline CDR1 and CDR2 sequences are SGHAT and FQNNGV. CDR3 amino acids: CASSLVRGVEGFF. In DNA, the CDR3 is TGTGCCAGCAGCTTAGTTCGCGGTGTAGAGGGGTTCTTC.

With regard to this clone: Other DNA sequences in the same sample also yield this CDR3. The V and J genes are TRBV7-2 and TRBJ1-4, with TRBD1 matching over 8 bases. V dropped 5 bases and J dropped 4; count of bases not matched to a gene: 3. CDR1 and CDR2 from the germline V gene are SGHTA and FQGNSA. This CDR3 is 14 amino acids long. The CDR3 reads CASSPDRGNEKLFF. CDR3 coding DNA: TGTGCCAGCAGCCCCGACAGGGGTAATGAAAAACTGTTTTTT.

The chain joins TRBV7-9 to TRBJ2-2; no firm D call. CDR3 length equals 15 residues. V gave up 0 bases and J gave up 7 bases, with 12 bases separating them. The germline gives CDR1 SEHNR, CDR2 FQNEAQ (reference sequence). In DNA form, the CDR3 reads TGTGCCAGCAGCTTAGCCGGAGACCTGGGCGGGGAGCTGTTTTTT. This encodes CASSLAGDLGGELFF.

Many counts were recorded for this clone. The V call is TRBV25-1, the J call TRBJ1-5, with TRBD1 as a possible D gene (5 bases). Per the germline V gene, CDR1 is MGHDK and CDR2 is SYGVNS. The CDR3 is 15 amino acids. V lost 1 base and J 7 bases, leaving 14 bases between the germline ends. CDR3 sequence (DNA): TGTGCCAGCAGTGAATTGGGCAGGGACGGGCAGCCCCAGCATTTT. Protein product: CASSELGRDGQPQHF.

For the CDR3, the DNA is TGTGCCAGCTCACCACAGGGCCTGAACACTGAAGCTTTCTTT. This gives the protein CASSPQGLNTEAFF. The genes are TRBV18 and TRBJ1-1; D is undetermined. The V and J ends lost 1 base and 0 bases respectively, with 6 bases between them. The CDR3 has 14 amino acids. Germline V gene lookup returns CDR1 KGHSH and CDR2 LQKENI.

This chain joins TRBV12-1 and TRBJ2-5; the DNA was not used to check the table's D call, TRBD2. TRBV12-1 has pseudogene status. The CDR3 runs to 16 residues. This CDR3 is CASSPRTSGYQETQYF. CDR3 DNA: TGTGCCAGCAGCCCCCGGACTAGCGGGTACCAAGAGACCCAGTACTTC.

For this clone: The same CDR3 also results from other DNA sequences found in this sample. The V call is TRBV27, the J call TRBJ2-5; D possibly corresponds to TRBD1 (6 bases). CDR1 is MNHEY, CDR2 SMNVEV, per germline (reference sequence). The CDR3 is 12 residues long. Trimming removed 4 bases from V and 4 bases from J, with 7 bases in between. The chain's CDR3 is CASSSRGETQYF. The DNA of the CDR3 is TGTGCCAGCAGTTCCAGGGGAGAGACCCAGTACTTC.

To note about this clone: Other DNA sequences within the sample encode an identical CDR3. The chain carries TRBV12-3 or TRBV12-4 and TRBJ1-1; D gene unclear. The CDR3 runs 11 residues. V lost 6 bases and J lost 5, with 7 bases in between. CDR3: CASSLGTEAFF. The CDR3, as DNA: TGTGCCAGCAGCCTTGGGACTGAAGCTTTCTTT.

This clone is a singleton in its sample. The chain carries TRBV7-2 and TRBJ2-7, with a tentative D call TRBD2 (5 bases). Germline CDR1 SGHTA, CDR2 FQGNSA. Trimming pared 4 bases from V and 3 bases from J, leaving 10 bases between. The CDR3 length is 13 residues. CDR3 sequence reads: CASSSASSYEQYF. In nucleotides, the CDR3 is TGTGCCAGCAGCTCCGCTAGCAGCTACGAGCAGTACTTC.

The V gene is TRBV27, the J gene TRBJ2-5, with D perhaps matching TRBD1 (5 bases). Germline lookup yields CDR1 MNHEY and CDR2 SMNVEV (reference sequence). Trimming pared 1 base from V and 4 bases from J, leaving 13 bases between. The CDR3 sequence is 15 residues long. The CDR3 DNA is TGTGCCAGCAGTTTATACGGGCTAGGGGCAGAGACCCAGTACTTC. Its translation: CASSLYGLGAETQYF.

The chain links TRBV4-1 to TRBJ2-7; TRBD1 is a possible D gene (6 bases). This CDR3 region has 16 residues. Germline V gene sequence: CDR1 MGHRA, CDR2 YSYEKL. The ends were cut back, 4 bases at V and 5 bases at J, with 21 bases in the middle. CDR3 coding DNA: TGCGCCAGCAGCCCCTATTACAGGGTTAAGGGAAACGAGCAGTACTTC. Translation gives CASSPYYRVKGNEQYF.

This chain uses TRBV28 with TRBJ1-5, with TRBD1 matching over 8 bases. Trimming took 5 bases from V and 5 from J; bases not matched to a gene: 17. The CDR3 extends over 18 amino acids. Per germline, CDR1 MDHEN and CDR2 SYDVKM. CDR3 sequence: CASSPYRGRGNWDQPQHF. The CDR3 DNA follows: TGTGCCAGCAGTCCATACAGGGGGAGAGGTAATTGGGATCAGCCCCAGCATTTT.

The J gene is TRBJ1-4, the V gene TRBV3-1 (or the pseudogene TRBV3-2), with unresolved D. CDR1 and CDR2 from the germline V gene are LGHDT and YNNKEL (reference sequence). This CDR3 spans 15 amino acids. The V end was cut by 4 bases, the J end by 0 bases, with 9 bases between. The chain's CDR3 is CASSPRRATNEKLFF. The DNA for the CDR3 is TGTGCCAGCAGCCCCAGACGGGCAACTAATGAAAAACTGTTTTTT.

The rearrangement links TRBV27 to TRBJ2-2; D is uncertain. This CDR3 spans 14 amino acids. The germline V gene encodes CDR1 MNHEY and CDR2 SMNVEV (reference sequence). Trimming left V 4 bases short and J 3 bases short, with 9 bases between. CDR3 nucleotide sequence: TGTGCCAGCAGTTCACGAATCGACACCGGGGAGCTGTTTTTT. This translates into CASSSRIDTGELFF.

This CDR3 reads CASSKPPGAYRNIQYF. The DNA for the CDR3 is TGTGCCAGCAGCAAACCTCCGGGGGCTTACAGAAACATTCAGTACTTC. This chain connects TRBV21-1 to TRBJ2-4. TRBV21-1 is recorded as a pseudogene. The CDR3 loop spans 16 amino acids.

J is TRBJ1-2 and V is TRBV25-1; 11 nucleotides agree with TRBD1. CDR1 MGHDK and CDR2 SYGVNS come from the germline V gene. V was clipped by 5 bases and J by 3 bases; unmatched bases: 5. The CDR3 extends over 15 amino acids. Here the CDR3 DNA reads TGTGCCAGCAGTAGGACAGGGGGCGGTGACTATGGCTACACCTTC. Protein product: CASSRTGGGDYGYTF.

The genes are TRBV24-1 and TRBJ2-3, with D possibly being TRBD1 or TRBD2 (5 bases each). The germline V gene has CDR1 KGHDR and CDR2 SFDVKD. V lost 4 bases, J lost 1 base, and 11 bases lay in between. The CDR3 is 15 amino acids. This chain's CDR3 is CATSESGTGTDTQYF. CDR3 nucleotide sequence: TGTGCCACCAGTGAGTCAGGGACCGGCACAGATACGCAGTATTTT.

The V call is TRBV13, the J call TRBJ2-7; no clear D gene. The CDR3 consists of 14 residues. The V end was cut by 0 bases, the J end by 3 bases, with 9 bases between. Germline lookup yields CDR1 PRHDT and CDR2 FYEKMQ (reference sequence). This CDR3 reads CASSLGLRSYEQYF. CDR3 coding DNA: TGTGCCAGCAGCTTAGGCCTCCGGAGCTACGAGCAGTACTTC. Full variable domain (outside the CDR3, taken from reference TRBV13 and TRBJ2-7): AAGVIQSPRHLIKEKRETATLKCYPIPRHDTVYWYQQGPGQDPQFLISFYEKMQSDKGSIPDRFSAQQFSDYHSELNMSSLELGDSALYFCASSLGLRSYEQYFGPGTRLTVT.

Concerning this clone itself: Within the sample, other DNA sequences also encode this same CDR3. This chain joins TRBV27 and TRBJ2-7, with a weak D call TRBD1 (5 bases). Germline lookup yields CDR1 MNHEY and CDR2 SMNVEV (reference sequence). The CDR3 has 14 residues. Trimming took off 4 bases at V and 1 base at J, with 11 bases between the two ends. The CDR3 DNA sequence: TGTGCCAGCAGTTACTCAGGGTTTTCCTACGAGCAGTACTTC. This translates into CASSYSGFSYEQYF.

The V and J genes are TRBV30 and TRBJ2-1; 9 bases line up with TRBD2. J gave up 3 bases and V 1 base, and 4 bases lay outside the gene matches. Germline V CDR1 and CDR2: GTSNPN, SVGIG (reference sequence). The CDR3 totals 15 residues. CDR3 coding DNA: TGTGCCTGGAGTGGGGGGCGGGAGGGCTACAATGAGCAGTTCTTC. Protein product: CAWSGGREGYNEQFF.

The V and J genes are TRBV4-2 and TRBJ2-1; D is possibly TRBD2 (6 bases). In germline, CDR1 is LGHNA, CDR2 YNFKEQ. CDR3 length: 13 amino acids. V lost 7 bases and J 7 bases, leaving 14 bases between the germline ends. As DNA, the CDR3 is TGTGCCAGCACCCTAGGAGGGCCGAATGAGCAGTTCTTC. Protein sequence: CASTLGGPNEQFF.

The rearrangement joins TRBV6-2 or TRBV6-3 to TRBJ1-5; 7 nucleotides align to TRBD1. CDR1 MNHEY and CDR2 SVGEGT come from the germline V gene. CDR3 size: 15 residues. The J segment lost 7 bases and the V segment lost 4 bases, leaving 10 bases of the junction unmatched. CDR3 sequence: CASSWLQGEGQPQHF. CDR3 DNA sequence: TGTGCCAGCAGTTGGCTCCAGGGGGAGGGCCAGCCCCAGCATTTT.

The chain combines TRBV6-5 with TRBJ2-2, with D unclear. Germline loops: CDR1 MNHEY, CDR2 SVGAGI. The CDR3 is made up of 12 amino acids. Trimming shortened V by 2 bases and J by 6 bases, and 4 bases separated the two germline ends. The CDR3 is CASSYRAGELFF. Written as DNA, the CDR3 is TGTGCCAGCAGTTACAGGGCCGGGGAGCTGTTTTTT.

V is TRBV18 and J is TRBJ2-1, with 13 bases aligning to TRBD2. Per germline, CDR1 KGHSH and CDR2 LQKENI. Losses at the gene ends were 4 bases for V and 7 bases for J; bases not matched to a gene: 16. There are 19 residues in the CDR3. The CDR3 coding sequence is TGTGCCAGCTCACTACGGACTAGCGGGAGTGGTCTAAAGGGGAATGAGCAGTTCTTC. It specifies CASSLRTSGSGLKGNEQFF.

The chain links TRBV21-1 to TRBJ1-1. TRBV21-1 constitutes a pseudogene. The CDR3 consists of 15 residues. CDR3 region: CASSTTLEVCTEAFF. The CDR3 DNA is TGTGCCAGCAGCACTACCCTGGAGGTTTGCACTGAAGCTTTCTTT.

V and J are TRBV12-3 or TRBV12-4 and TRBJ2-6; D unclear. The CDR3 contains 13 residues. V was trimmed by 7 bases and J by 3 bases, leaving 7 bases between them. The CDR3 is CASTPFGANVLTF. The CDR3 DNA follows: TGTGCCAGCACCCCGTTTGGGGCCAACGTCCTGACTTTC.

This chain joins TRBV5-1 and TRBJ1-1; D remains unclear. The germline V and J ends were trimmed by 3 bases and 1 base, with 10 bases remaining between them. CDR3 length: 14 residues. In germline, CDR1 is SGHRS, CDR2 YFSETQ. The CDR3 loop reads CASSSRTENTEAFF. In DNA, the CDR3 is TGCGCCAGCAGCTCGAGGACGGAGAACACTGAAGCTTTCTTT.

The chain recombines TRBV23-1 with TRBJ2-2; D call uncertain. TRBV23-1 is filed as an ORF, its function uncertain. V lost 8 bases to trimming and J lost 2 bases, with 12 bases between them. This CDR3 has 14 residues. The CDR3 DNA is TGCGCCAGCCAGTCCCTCTCCAACACCGGGGAGCTGTTTTTT. Translating it yields CASQSLSNTGELFF.

This rearrangement joins TRBV28 to TRBJ2-2; D not resolved. V lost 9 bases to trimming and J lost 0 bases, with 5 bases between them. The CDR3 is made up of 12 amino acids. CDR1 is MDHEN, CDR2 SYDVKM, per germline. The CDR3 here is CASPSNTGELFF. In DNA form, the CDR3 reads TGTGCCAGTCCCTCGAACACCGGGGAGCTGTTTTTT.